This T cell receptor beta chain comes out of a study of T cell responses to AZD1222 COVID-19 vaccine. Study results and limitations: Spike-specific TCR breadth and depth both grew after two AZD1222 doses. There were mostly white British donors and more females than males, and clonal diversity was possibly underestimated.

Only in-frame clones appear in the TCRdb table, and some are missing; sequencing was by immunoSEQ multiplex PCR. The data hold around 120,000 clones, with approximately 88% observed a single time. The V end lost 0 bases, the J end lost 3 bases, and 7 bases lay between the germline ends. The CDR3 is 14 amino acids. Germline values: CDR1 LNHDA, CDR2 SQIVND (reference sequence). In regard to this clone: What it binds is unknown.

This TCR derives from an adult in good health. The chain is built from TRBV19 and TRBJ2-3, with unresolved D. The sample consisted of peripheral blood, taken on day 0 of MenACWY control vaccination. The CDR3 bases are TGTGCCAGTAGTATAGATCCTAGTACAGATACGCAGTATTTT. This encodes CASSIDPSTDTQYF.